This T cell receptor (beta chain) was profiled in a study of control samples from healthy donors and cancer patients. Measured with immunoSEQ multiplex PCR; TCRdb has only the in-frame clones, and not every one. The table includes roughly 89,000 clones, 75% to 95% detected once. CDR1 is MNHNY, CDR2 SVGAGI, per germline (reference sequence). V lost 4 bases and J 4 bases, leaving 10 bases between the germline ends. The CDR3 runs to 13 residues. The gene calls are TRBV6-6 and TRBJ1-2; D might be TRBD1 (5 bases). What was sequenced was blood. The TCR comes from a man aged 50-60 years in good health. In DNA form, the CDR3 reads TGTGCCAGCAGTTCACAGGTCCGCTATGGCTACACCTTC. Encoded protein: CASSSQVRYGYTF.